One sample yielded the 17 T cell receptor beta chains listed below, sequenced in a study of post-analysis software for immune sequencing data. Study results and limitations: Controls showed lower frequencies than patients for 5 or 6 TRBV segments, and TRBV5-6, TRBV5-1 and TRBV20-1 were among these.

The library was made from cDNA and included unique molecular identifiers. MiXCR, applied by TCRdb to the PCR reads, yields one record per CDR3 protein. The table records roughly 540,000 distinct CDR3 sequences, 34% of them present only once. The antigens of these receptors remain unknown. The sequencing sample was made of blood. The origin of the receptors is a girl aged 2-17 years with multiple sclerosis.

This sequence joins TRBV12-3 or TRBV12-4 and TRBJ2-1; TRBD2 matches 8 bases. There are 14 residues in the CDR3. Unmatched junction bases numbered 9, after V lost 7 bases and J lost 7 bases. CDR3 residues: CASNLREAGNEQFF. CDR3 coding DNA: TGTGCCAGCAACCTGCGGGAGGCAGGTAATGAGCAGTTCTTC.

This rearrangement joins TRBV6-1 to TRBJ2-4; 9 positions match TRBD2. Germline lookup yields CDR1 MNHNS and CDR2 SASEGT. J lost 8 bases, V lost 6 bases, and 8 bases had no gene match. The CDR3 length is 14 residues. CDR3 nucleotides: TGTGCCAGCAGCCTAGCGGGGCAGAGAGACATTCAGTACTTC. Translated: CASSLAGQRDIQYF.

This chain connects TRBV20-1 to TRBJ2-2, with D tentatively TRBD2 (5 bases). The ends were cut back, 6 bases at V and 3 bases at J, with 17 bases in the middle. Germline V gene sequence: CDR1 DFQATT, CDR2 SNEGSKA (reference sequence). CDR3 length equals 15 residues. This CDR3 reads CSAFPFGEYTGELFF. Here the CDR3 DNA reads TGCAGTGCATTCCCCTTTGGGGAGTACACCGGGGAGCTGTTTTTT.

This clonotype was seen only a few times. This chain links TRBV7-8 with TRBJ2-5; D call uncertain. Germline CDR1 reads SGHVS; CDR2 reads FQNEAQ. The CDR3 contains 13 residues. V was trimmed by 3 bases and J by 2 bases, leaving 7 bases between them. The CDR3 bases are TGTGCCAGCAGCTTTTTGCCTCAAGAGACCCAGTACTTC. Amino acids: CASSFLPQETQYF.

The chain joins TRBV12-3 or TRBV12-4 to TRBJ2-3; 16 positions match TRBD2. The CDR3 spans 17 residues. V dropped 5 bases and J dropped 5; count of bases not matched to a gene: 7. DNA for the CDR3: TGTGCCAGCAGTCCAGGGACTAGCGGGGGGGATAGAGATACGCAGTATTTT. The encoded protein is CASSPGTSGGDRDTQYF.

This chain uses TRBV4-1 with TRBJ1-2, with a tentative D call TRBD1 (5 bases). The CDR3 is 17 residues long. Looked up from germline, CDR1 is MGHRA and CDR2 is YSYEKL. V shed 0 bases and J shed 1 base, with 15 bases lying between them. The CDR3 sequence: CASSQEPVRGVNYGYTF. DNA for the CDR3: TGCGCCAGCAGCCAAGAGCCAGTCCGAGGGGTTAACTATGGCTACACCTTC.

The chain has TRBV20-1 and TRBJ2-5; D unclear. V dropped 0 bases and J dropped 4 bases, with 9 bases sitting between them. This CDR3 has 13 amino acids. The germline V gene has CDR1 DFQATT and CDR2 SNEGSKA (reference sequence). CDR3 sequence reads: CSAREGPGETQYF. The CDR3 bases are TGCAGTGCTAGAGAAGGCCCCGGAGAGACCCAGTACTTC.

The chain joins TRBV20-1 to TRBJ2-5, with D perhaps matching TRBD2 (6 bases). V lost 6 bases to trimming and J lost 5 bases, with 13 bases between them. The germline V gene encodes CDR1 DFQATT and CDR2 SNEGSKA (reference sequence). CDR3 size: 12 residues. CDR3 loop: CSALPAGETQYF. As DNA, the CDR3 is TGCAGTGCCCTCCCCGCGGGGGAGACCCAGTACTTC.

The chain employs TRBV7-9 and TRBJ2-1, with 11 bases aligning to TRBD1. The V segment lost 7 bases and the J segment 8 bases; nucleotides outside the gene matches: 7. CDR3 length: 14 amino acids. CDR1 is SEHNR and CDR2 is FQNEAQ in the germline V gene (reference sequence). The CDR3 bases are TGTGCCAGCATGTTAGGGACAGGGGGTGATGAGCAGTTCTTC. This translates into CASMLGTGGDEQFF.

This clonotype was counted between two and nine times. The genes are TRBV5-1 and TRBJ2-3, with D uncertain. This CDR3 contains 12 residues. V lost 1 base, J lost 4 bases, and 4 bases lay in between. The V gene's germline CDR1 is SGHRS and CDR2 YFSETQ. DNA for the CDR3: TGCGCCAGCAGCTTGAGGTCAGATACGCAGTATTTT. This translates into CASSLRSDTQYF.

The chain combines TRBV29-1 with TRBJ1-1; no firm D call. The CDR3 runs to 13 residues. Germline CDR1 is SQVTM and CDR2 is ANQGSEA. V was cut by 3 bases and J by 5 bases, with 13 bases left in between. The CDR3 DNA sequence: TGCAGCGTTGATAGGGCAGTCGGGACTGAAGCTTTCTTT. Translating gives CSVDRAVGTEAFF.

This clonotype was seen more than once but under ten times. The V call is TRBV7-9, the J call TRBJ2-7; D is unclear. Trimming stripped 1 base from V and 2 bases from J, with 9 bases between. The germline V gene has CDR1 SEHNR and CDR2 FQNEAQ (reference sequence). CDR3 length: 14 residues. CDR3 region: CASSLGVYAYEQYF. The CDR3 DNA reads TGTGCCAGCAGCTTAGGCGTCTACGCCTACGAGCAGTACTTC.

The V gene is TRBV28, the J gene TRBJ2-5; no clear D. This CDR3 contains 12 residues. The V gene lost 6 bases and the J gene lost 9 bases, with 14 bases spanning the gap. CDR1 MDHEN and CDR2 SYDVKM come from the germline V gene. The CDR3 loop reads CASSPRRWAQYF. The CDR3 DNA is TGTGCCAGCAGCCCACGACGGTGGGCCCAGTACTTC.

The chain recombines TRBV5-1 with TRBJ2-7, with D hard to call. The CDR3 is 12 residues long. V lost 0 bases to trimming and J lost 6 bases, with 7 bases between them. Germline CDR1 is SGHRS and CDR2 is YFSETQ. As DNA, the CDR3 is TGCGCCAGCAGCTTGGATCGTATCGAGCAGTACTTC. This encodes CASSLDRIEQYF. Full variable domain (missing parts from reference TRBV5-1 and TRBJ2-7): KAGVTQTPRYLIKTRGQQVTLSCSPISGHRSVSWYQQTPGQGLQFLFEYFSETQRNKGNFPGRFSGRQFSNSRSEMNVSTLELGDSALYLCASSLDRIEQYFGPGTRLTVT.

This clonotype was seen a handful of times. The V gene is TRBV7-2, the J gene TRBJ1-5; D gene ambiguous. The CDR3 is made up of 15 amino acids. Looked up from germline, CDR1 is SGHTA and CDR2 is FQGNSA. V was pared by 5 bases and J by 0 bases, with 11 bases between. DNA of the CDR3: TGTGCCAGCAGCCCGGGATCTTATAGCAATCAGCCCCAGCATTTT. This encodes CASSPGSYSNQPQHF. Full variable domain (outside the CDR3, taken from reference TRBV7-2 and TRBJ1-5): GAGVSQSPSNKVTEKGKDVELRCDPISGHTALYWYRQSLGQGLEFLIYFQGNSAPDKSGLPSDRFSAERTGGSVSTLTIQRTQQEDSAVYLCASSPGSYSNQPQHFGDGTRLSIL.

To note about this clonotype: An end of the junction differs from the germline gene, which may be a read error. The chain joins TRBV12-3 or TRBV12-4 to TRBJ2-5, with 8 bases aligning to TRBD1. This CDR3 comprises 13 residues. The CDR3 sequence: CVSSLRDRETQYF. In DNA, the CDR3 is TGTGTCAGCAGTTTGAGGGACAGGGAGACCCAGTACTTC.

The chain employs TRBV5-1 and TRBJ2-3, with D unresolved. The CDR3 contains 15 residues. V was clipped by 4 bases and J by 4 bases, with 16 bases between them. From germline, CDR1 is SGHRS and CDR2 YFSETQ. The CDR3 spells CASSIGPVAADTQYF. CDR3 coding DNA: TGCGCCAGCAGCATCGGACCCGTGGCGGCAGATACGCAGTATTTT.